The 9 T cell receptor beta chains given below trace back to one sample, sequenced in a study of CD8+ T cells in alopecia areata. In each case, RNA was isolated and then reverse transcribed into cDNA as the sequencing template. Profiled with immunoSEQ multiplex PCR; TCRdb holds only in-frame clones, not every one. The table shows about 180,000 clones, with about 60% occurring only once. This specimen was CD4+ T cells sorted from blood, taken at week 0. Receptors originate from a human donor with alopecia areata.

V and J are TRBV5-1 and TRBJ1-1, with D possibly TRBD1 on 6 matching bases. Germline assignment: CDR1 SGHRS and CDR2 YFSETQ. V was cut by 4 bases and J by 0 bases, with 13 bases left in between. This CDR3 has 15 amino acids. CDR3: CASSNQQGMNTEAFF. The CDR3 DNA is TGCGCCAGCAGCAACCAACAGGGCATGAACACTGAAGCTTTCTTT.

CDR3: CASSVSWQETQYF. The CDR3 DNA follows: TGTGCCAGCAGCGTATCCTGGCAAGAGACCCAGTACTTC. J is TRBJ2-5 and V is TRBV9, with D uncertain. Germline V CDR1 and CDR2: SGDLS, YYNGEE. Trimming left V 1 base short and J 2 bases short, with 6 bases between. This CDR3 has 13 residues.

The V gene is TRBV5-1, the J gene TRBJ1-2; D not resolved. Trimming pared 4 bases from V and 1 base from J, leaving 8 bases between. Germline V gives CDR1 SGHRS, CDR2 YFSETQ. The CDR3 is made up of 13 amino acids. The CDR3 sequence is CASSHGNNYGYTF. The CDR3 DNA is TGCGCCAGCAGCCATGGAAATAACTATGGCTACACCTTC.

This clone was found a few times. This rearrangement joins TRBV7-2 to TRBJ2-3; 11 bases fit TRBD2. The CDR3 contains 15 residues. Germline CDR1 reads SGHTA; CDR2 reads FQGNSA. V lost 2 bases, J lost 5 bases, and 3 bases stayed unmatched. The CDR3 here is CASSLLAGGRDTQYF. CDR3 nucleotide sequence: TGTGCCAGCAGCTTATTAGCGGGGGGGCGAGATACGCAGTATTTT. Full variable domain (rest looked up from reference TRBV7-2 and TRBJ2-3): GAGVSQSPSNKVTEKGKDVELRCDPISGHTALYWYRQSLGQGLEFLIYFQGNSAPDKSGLPSDRFSAERTGGSVSTLTIQRTQQEDSAVYLCASSLLAGGRDTQYFGPGTRLTVL.

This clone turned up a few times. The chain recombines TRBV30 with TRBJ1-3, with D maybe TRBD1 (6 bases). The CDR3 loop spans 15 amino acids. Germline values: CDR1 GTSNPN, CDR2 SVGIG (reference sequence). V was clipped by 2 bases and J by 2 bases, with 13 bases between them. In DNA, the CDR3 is TGTGCCTGGAGTCCAACAGGGCTCGCTGGAAACACCATATATTTT. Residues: CAWSPTGLAGNTIYF.

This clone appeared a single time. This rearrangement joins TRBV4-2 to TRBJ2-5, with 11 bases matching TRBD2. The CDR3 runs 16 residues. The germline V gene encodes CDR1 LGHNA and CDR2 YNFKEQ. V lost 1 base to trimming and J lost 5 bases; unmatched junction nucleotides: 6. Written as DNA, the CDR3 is TGTGCCAGCAGCCAAGGGCGGGCTAGCGGGGGGGAGACCCAGTACTTC. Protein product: CASSQGRASGGETQYF.

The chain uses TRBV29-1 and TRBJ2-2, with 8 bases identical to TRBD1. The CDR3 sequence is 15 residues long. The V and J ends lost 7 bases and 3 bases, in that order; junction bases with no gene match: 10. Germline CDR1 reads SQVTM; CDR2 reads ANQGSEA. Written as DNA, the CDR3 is TGCAGCGCAACTAGCAGGGGGCTCGACACCGGGGAGCTGTTTTTT. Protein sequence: CSATSRGLDTGELFF.

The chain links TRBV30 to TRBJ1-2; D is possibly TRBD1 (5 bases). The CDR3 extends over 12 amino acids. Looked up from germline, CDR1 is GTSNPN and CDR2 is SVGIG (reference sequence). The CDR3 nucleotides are TGTGGGTCCAGGGAGAGTAACTATGGCTACACCTTC. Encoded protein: CGSRESNYGYTF.

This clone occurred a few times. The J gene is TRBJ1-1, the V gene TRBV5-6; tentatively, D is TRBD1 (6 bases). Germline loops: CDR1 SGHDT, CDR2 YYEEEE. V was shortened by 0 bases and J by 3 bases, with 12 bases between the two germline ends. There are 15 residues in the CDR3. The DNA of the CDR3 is TGTGCCAGCAGCTTGGGAGGGGGTTTCGACACTGAAGCTTTCTTT. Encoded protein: CASSLGGGFDTEAFF.